The subject of this entry is one TCR beta chain. Sequencing used immunoSEQ multiplex PCR; TCRdb keeps in-frame clones, though not all of them. Of under 70,000 clones detected, 90% appear once; the ten largest clones hold roughly 14%. The V gene's germline CDR1 is SQVTM and CDR2 ANQGSEA. The CDR3 is 13 residues long. Deletions cut 5 bases from V and 0 bases from J, with 10 bases between. The data stem from a study of blood T cell repertoires in COVID-19. The material sequenced was peripheral blood. The TCR sequence derives from a human donor with active COVID-19. The donor label of this sample is uncertain. The gene calls are TRBV29-1 and TRBJ1-1, with D uncertain. The CDR3 DNA is TGCAGCGTTACTGAGAATATGAACACTGAAGCTTTCTTT. It translates to CSVTENMNTEAFF.